One sample yielded the 21 T cell receptor beta chains listed below, sequenced in a study of CD4+ T cells in melanoma. Some clones are missing from TCRdb's copy, which holds only in-frame ones; the method was immunoSEQ multiplex PCR. The data show about 140,000 clones, nearly 95% seen once. The receptor source for this set is a human donor with melanoma.

The genes are TRBV19 and TRBJ1-5; no firm D call. There are 14 residues in the CDR3. Per the germline V gene, CDR1 is LNHDA and CDR2 is SQIVND (reference sequence). Trimming removed 6 bases from V and 0 bases from J, with 9 bases in between. The DNA of the CDR3 is TGTGCCAGTAGCGAACGACATAGCAATCAGCCCCAGCATTTT. This encodes CASSERHSNQPQHF. Full variable domain (outside the CDR3, taken from reference TRBV19 and TRBJ1-5): DGGITQSPKYLFRKEGQNVTLSCEQNLNHDAMYWYRQDPGQGLRLIYYSQIVNDFQKGDIAEGYSVSREKKESFPLTVTSAQKNPTAFYLCASSERHSNQPQHFGDGTRLSIL.

This clone was detected only once. The rearrangement uses TRBV7-2 and TRBJ1-3, with a tentative D call TRBD1 (5 bases). This CDR3 comprises 12 residues. Germline V gives CDR1 SGHTA, CDR2 FQGNSA. The V gene lost 1 base and the J gene lost 9 bases, with 7 bases spanning the gap. The CDR3 DNA reads TGTGCCAGCAGCTTAGGGGGGAGCACCATATATTTT. This sequence encodes CASSLGGSTIYF.

This chain links TRBV7-2 with TRBJ2-5; no reliable D call. V lost 5 bases, J lost 5 bases, and 9 bases lay in between. In germline, CDR1 is SGHTA, CDR2 FQGNSA. The CDR3 sequence is 12 residues long. CDR3 region: CASSPNRETQYF. CDR3 coding DNA: TGTGCCAGCAGCCCCAATAGGGAGACCCAGTACTTC.

This clone was observed a single time. CDR3 DNA: TGCGCCAGCAGCTTTTCGGACGGGGATTCACCCCTCCACTTT. This encodes CASSFSDGDSPLHF. This chain uses TRBV5-1 with TRBJ1-6; D gene ambiguous. The CDR3 has 14 amino acids. Between the trimmed V and J ends, which lost 2 bases and 8 bases, there was a span of 11 bases. The germline V gene has CDR1 SGHRS and CDR2 YFSETQ.

The V and J genes are TRBV10-1 and TRBJ2-2; D uncertain. The CDR3 sequence is 11 residues long. The germline V gene has CDR1 WNHNN and CDR2 SYGVQD (reference sequence). The CDR3 loop is CDRHSTGELFF. The CDR3 DNA sequence: TGCGACAGACACTCCACCGGGGAGCTGTTTTTT.

The chain joins TRBV4-1 to TRBJ2-5; unclear D gene. CDR1 MGHRA and CDR2 YSYEKL come from the germline V gene. The ends were cut back, 2 bases at V and 1 base at J, with 17 bases in the middle. The CDR3 is made up of 17 amino acids. The CDR3 here is CASSQNSFRDGQETQYF. The CDR3 DNA sequence: TGCGCCAGCAGCCAAAACTCATTTAGGGATGGCCAAGAGACCCAGTACTTC.

The V and J genes are TRBV7-8 and TRBJ1-3; D not resolved. The germline CDR1 and CDR2 sequences are SGHVS and FQNEAQ. V gave up 2 bases and J gave up 5 bases, with 13 bases separating them. CDR3 length: 15 amino acids. CDR3 in DNA: TGTGCCAGCAGCTTATTGGTGAGAGGCCGAAACACCATATATTTT. Its translation is CASSLLVRGRNTIYF.

This sequence joins TRBV18 and TRBJ2-1; 8 positions agree with TRBD2. Germline-derived CDR1 and CDR2 are KGHSH and LQKENI. J was trimmed by 6 bases and V by 6 bases; bases with no gene match: 13. This CDR3 comprises 16 residues. In DNA, the CDR3 is TGTGCCAGCTCTGATTCGAGCGGGGGATACAGCAATGAGCAGTTCTTC. It translates to CASSDSSGGYSNEQFF. Filled out from reference TRBV18 and TRBJ2-1, the complete variable domain reads NAGVMQNPRHLVRRRGQEARLRCSPMKGHSHVYWYRQLPEEGLKFMVYLQKENIIDESGMPKERFSAEFPKEGPSILRIQQVVRGDSAAYFCASSDSSGGYSNEQFFGPGTRLTVL.

The V call is TRBV16, the J call TRBJ2-2; D gene unclear. Germline values: CDR1 KGHSY, CDR2 FQNENV. This CDR3 spans 14 amino acids. Trimming stripped 0 bases from V and 1 base from J, with 3 bases between. CDR3 DNA sequence: TGTGCCAGCAGCCAATCACAGAACACCGGGGAGCTGTTTTTT. It specifies CASSQSQNTGELFF.

This sequence joins TRBV18 and TRBJ2-7; no firm D call. CDR1 and CDR2 from the germline V gene are KGHSH and LQKENI. V lost 3 bases to trimming and J lost 3 bases, with 12 bases between them. The CDR3 contains 14 residues. Here the CDR3 reads CASSPSLQVYEQYF. The CDR3 nucleotides read TGTGCCAGCTCACCTTCCCTGCAGGTCTACGAGCAGTACTTC.

The CDR3 sequence is CASSREATGAAGELFF. The CDR3 DNA follows: TGTGCCAGCTCACGGGAGGCGACAGGGGCGGCCGGGGAGCTGTTTTTT. The V call is TRBV18, the J call TRBJ2-2, with 8 nucleotides matching TRBD1. Germline V lookup: CDR1 KGHSH, CDR2 LQKENI. The CDR3 covers 16 residues. Trimming took 4 bases from V and 6 from J; bases not matched to a gene: 10.

This clone was picked up a small number of times. The chain has TRBV5-4 and TRBJ2-3; 14 nucleotides line up with TRBD2. The ends lost 4 bases at V and 1 base at J; junction bases unmatched: 5. Germline loops: CDR1 SGHNT, CDR2 YYREEE (reference sequence). The CDR3 loop spans 17 amino acids. CDR3 protein: CASSKTSGGAGTDTQYF. Here the CDR3 DNA reads TGTGCCAGCAGCAAGACTAGCGGGGGGGCCGGCACAGATACGCAGTATTTT.

This rearrangement joins TRBV9 to TRBJ2-5, with 9 bases matching TRBD1. The V gene's germline CDR1 is SGDLS and CDR2 YYNGEE. V was clipped by 6 bases and J by 5 bases; unmatched bases: 8. The length of the CDR3 is 14 residues. The CDR3 is CASTLTGGLETQYF. The CDR3 bases are TGTGCCAGCACCCTGACAGGGGGTTTGGAGACCCAGTACTTC.

The V and J genes are TRBV5-1 and TRBJ2-2; TRBD1 agrees at 9 bases. V was pared by 2 bases and J by 6 bases, with 8 bases of the junction left unmatched. CDR3 length: 16 residues. Germline-derived CDR1 and CDR2 are SGHRS and YFSETQ. The CDR3: CASSFGTGLEPGELFF. The CDR3 DNA reads TGCGCCAGCAGCTTCGGGACAGGGCTTGAGCCCGGGGAGCTGTTTTTT.

This chain joins TRBV7-9 and TRBJ1-5, with D perhaps TRBD1 (6 bases). This CDR3 spans 15 amino acids. Trimming took off 0 bases at V and 9 bases at J, with 15 bases between the two ends. Germline CDR1 SEHNR, CDR2 FQNEAQ (reference sequence). The chain's CDR3 is CASSLAPGGAGPQHF. The CDR3 DNA is TGTGCCAGCAGCTTAGCGCCCGGGGGCGCGGGGCCCCAGCATTTT.

J is TRBJ1-2 and V is TRBV5-1; D gene ambiguous. Trimming shortened V by 6 bases and J by 0 bases, and 12 bases separated the two germline ends. CDR3 size: 14 residues. Germline V gene lookup returns CDR1 SGHRS and CDR2 YFSETQ. The CDR3 DNA follows: TGCGCCAGCAAACCAGAGGGAGCTAACTATGGCTACACCTTC. It codes for CASKPEGANYGYTF.

V and J are TRBV5-1 and TRBJ1-1; 7 nucleotides line up with TRBD1. Germline V lookup: CDR1 SGHRS, CDR2 YFSETQ. The CDR3 spans 13 residues. The trim removed 5 bases at V and 5 bases at J, leaving 6 bases unmatched. The CDR3 DNA reads as TGCGCCAGCAGGCTAACAGGGGAGACTGAAGCTTTCTTT. Translation: CASRLTGETEAFF.

The V call is TRBV5-4, the J call TRBJ2-7; 7 nucleotides line up with TRBD2. The V segment lost 4 bases and the J segment 1 base; nucleotides outside the gene matches: 8. This CDR3 comprises 15 residues. The V gene's germline CDR1 is SGHNT and CDR2 YYREEE (reference sequence). As DNA, the CDR3 is TGTGCCAGCAGCGCCAGTTCGGGGGGATCCTACGAGCAGTACTTC. Its protein product is CASSASSGGSYEQYF.

The chain employs TRBV5-1 and TRBJ2-2; possibly TRBD1 for D (5 bases). CDR3 length: 16 residues. Trimming removed 0 bases at V and 1 base at J, with 10 bases between. The germline V gene has CDR1 SGHRS and CDR2 YFSETQ. Here the CDR3 reads CASSLGQLLNTGELFF. Written as DNA, the CDR3 is TGCGCCAGCAGCTTGGGACAGTTACTGAACACCGGGGAGCTGTTTTTT. Supplemented by reference TRBV5-1 and TRBJ2-2, the full variable domain reads KAGVTQTPRYLIKTRGQQVTLSCSPISGHRSVSWYQQTPGQGLQFLFEYFSETQRNKGNFPGRFSGRQFSNSRSEMNVSTLELGDSALYLCASSLGQLLNTGELFFGEGSRLTVL.

V is TRBV11-1 and J is TRBJ2-5; weak D call: TRBD1 (6 bases). Trimming removed 1 base at V and 1 base at J, with 10 bases between. Germline V lookup: CDR1 SGHAT, CDR2 FQDESV (reference sequence). This CDR3 spans 15 amino acids. Here the CDR3 reads CASSLEQGPQETQYF. DNA of the CDR3: TGTGCCAGCAGCTTAGAACAGGGACCCCAAGAGACCCAGTACTTC.

V and J are TRBV11-2 and TRBJ2-7; 9 bases fit TRBD1. The trim removed 6 bases at V and 2 bases at J, leaving 8 bases unmatched. Per the germline V gene, CDR1 is SGHAT and CDR2 is FQNNGV. This CDR3 is 15 amino acids long. CDR3 sequence: CASRTPGTGTYEQYF. DNA of the CDR3: TGTGCCAGCAGAACCCCCGGGACAGGGACCTACGAGCAGTACTTC.